This T cell receptor beta chain was profiled in a study of cytotoxic CD8 clonotypes in ibrutinib-treated CLL. Study results and limitations: At baseline, clonality was higher than in age-matched healthy donors and correlated with CD8+ counts. Public clonotypes were seen rarely and were contracted or stable on treatment.

To note about this clone: The target antigen is unknown.

TCRdb keeps only in-frame clones here, not all; method: immunoSEQ multiplex PCR. The sample contains roughly 51,000 clones, 53% of which appear only once. The receptor comes from a human donor with chronic lymphocytic leukemia. This specimen consisted of PBMCs, obtained after 12 months of ibrutinib treatment.

CDR3 region: CASSFGQGVGPLHF. In DNA, the CDR3 is TGTGCCAGCAGCTTCGGACAGGGGGTTGGGCCCCTCCACTTT. This chain joins TRBV7-9 and TRBJ1-6, with 10 bases identical to TRBD1. V lost 3 bases to trimming and J lost 13 bases; unmatched junction nucleotides: 6. Germline V gene lookup returns CDR1 SEHNR and CDR2 FQNEAQ (reference sequence). The CDR3 extends over 14 amino acids. Looking up the rest from reference TRBV7-9 and TRBJ1-6 gives the full variable domain: DTGVSQNPRHKITKRGQNVTFRCDPISEHNRLYWYRQTLGQGPEFLTYFQNEAQLEKSRLLSDRFSAERPKGSFSTLEIQRTEQGDSAMYLCASSFGQGVGPLHFGNGTRLTVT.